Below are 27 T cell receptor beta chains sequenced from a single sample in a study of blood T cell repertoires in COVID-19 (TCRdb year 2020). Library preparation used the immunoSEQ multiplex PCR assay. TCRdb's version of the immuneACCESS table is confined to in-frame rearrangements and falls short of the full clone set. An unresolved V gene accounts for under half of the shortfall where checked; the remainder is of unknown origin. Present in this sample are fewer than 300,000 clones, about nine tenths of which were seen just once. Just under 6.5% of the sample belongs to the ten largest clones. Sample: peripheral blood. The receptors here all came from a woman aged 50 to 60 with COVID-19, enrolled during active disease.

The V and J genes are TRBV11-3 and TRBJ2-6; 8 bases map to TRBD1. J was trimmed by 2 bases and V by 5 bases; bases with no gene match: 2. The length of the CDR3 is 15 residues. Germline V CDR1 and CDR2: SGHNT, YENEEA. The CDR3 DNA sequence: TGTGCCAGCAGCGCAGGGGGCACTGGGGCCAACGTCCTGACTTTC. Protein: CASSAGGTGANVLTF.

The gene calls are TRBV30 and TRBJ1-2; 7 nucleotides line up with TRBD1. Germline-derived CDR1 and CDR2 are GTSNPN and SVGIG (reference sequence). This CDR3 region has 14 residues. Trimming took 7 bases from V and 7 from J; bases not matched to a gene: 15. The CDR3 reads CASSMLTGVGGYTF. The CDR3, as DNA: TGTGCCTCTAGCATGTTAACAGGGGTGGGTGGCTACACCTTC.

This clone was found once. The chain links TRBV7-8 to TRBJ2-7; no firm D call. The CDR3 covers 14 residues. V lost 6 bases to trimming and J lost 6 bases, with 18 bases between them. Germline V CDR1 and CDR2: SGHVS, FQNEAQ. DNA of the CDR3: TGTGCCAGCAGACCTTCCGGGTCCTCTCCCGAGCAGTACTTC. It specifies CASRPSGSSPEQYF.

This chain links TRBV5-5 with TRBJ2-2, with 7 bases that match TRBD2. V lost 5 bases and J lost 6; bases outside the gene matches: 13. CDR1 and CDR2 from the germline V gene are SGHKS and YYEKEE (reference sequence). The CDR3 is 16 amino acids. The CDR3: CASSPPTGGRSGELFF. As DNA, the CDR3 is TGTGCCAGCAGTCCTCCCACGGGGGGTCGGTCCGGGGAGCTGTTTTTT.

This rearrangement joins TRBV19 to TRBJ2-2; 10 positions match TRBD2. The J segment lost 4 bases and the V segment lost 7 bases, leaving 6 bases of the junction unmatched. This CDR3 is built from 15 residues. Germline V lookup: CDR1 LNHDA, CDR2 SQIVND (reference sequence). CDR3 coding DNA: TGTGCCAGTAATCTAGCGGGAGTCTCCACCGGGGAGCTGTTTTTT. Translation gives CASNLAGVSTGELFF.

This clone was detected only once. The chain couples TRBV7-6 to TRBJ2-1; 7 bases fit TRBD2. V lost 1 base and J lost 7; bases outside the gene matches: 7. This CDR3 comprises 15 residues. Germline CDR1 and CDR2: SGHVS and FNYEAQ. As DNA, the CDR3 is TGTGCCAGCAGCTTAGTGGCGGGAGAGAAGAATGAGCAGTTCTTC. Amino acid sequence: CASSLVAGEKNEQFF.

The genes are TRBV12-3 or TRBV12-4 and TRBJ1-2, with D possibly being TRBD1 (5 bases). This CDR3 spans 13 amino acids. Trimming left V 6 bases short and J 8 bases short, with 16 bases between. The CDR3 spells CASRLGHLEGYTF. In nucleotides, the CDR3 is TGTGCCAGCAGGCTCGGACACCTTGAGGGCTACACCTTC.

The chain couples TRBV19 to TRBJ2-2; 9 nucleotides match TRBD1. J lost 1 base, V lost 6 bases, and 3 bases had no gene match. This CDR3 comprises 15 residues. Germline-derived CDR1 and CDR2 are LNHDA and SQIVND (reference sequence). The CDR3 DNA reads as TGTGCCAGTAGCAGACAGGGGGTGAACACCGGGGAGCTGTTTTTT. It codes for CASSRQGVNTGELFF. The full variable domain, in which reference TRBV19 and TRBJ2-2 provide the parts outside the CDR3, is DGGITQSPKYLFRKEGQNVTLSCEQNLNHDAMYWYRQDPGQGLRLIYYSQIVNDFQKGDIAEGYSVSREKKESFPLTVTSAQKNPTAFYLCASSRQGVNTGELFFGEGSRLTVL.

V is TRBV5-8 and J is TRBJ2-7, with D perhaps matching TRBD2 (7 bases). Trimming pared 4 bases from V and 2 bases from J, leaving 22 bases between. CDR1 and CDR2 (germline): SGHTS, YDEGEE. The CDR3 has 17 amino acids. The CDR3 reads CASSHGGGGSGTYEQYF. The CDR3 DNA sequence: TGTGCCAGCAGCCATGGGGGCGGCGGGAGTGGGACCTACGAGCAGTACTTC.

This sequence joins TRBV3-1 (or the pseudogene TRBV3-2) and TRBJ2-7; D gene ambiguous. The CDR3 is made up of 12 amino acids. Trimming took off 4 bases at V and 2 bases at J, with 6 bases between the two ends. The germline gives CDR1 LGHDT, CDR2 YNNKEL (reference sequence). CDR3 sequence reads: CASSPSPYEQYF. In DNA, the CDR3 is TGTGCCAGCAGCCCTTCCCCCTACGAGCAGTACTTC.

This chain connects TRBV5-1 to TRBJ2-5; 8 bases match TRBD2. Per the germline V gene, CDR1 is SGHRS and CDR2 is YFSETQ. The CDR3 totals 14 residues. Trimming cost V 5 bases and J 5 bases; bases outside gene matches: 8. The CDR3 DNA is TGCGCCAGCAGATTAGCGGGAAGCGGGGAGACCCAGTACTTC. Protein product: CASRLAGSGETQYF.

CDR3 bases: TGTGCCAGCAGTGCCGCGCTACAGGGGCCTGGAAACACCATATATTTT. Its translation is CASSAALQGPGNTIYF. The J gene is TRBJ1-3, the V gene TRBV27, with 7 bases fitting TRBD1. The J segment lost 2 bases and the V segment lost 5 bases, leaving 9 bases of the junction unmatched. The CDR3 is 16 residues long. Germline values: CDR1 MNHEY, CDR2 SMNVEV (reference sequence).

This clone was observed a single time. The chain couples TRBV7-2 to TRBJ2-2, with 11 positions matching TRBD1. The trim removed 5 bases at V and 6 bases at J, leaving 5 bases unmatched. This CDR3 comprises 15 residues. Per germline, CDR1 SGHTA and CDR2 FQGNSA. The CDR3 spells CASSRTGGAAGELFF. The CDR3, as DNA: TGTGCCAGCAGCCGGACAGGGGGCGCGGCCGGGGAGCTGTTTTTT.

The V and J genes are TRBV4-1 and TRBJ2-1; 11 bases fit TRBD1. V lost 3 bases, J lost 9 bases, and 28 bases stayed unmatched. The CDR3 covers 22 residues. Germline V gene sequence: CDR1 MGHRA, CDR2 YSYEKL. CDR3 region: CASSQKNRIGTGGSLVRIEQFF. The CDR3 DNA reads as TGCGCCAGCAGCCAGAAGAACCGAATCGGGACAGGGGGTTCGTTGGTCCGGATTGAGCAGTTCTTC.

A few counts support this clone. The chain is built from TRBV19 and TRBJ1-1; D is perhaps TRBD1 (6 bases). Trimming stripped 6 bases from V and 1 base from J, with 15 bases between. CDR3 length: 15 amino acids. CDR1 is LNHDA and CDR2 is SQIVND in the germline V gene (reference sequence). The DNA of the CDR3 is TGTGCCAGTAGACCGCTGGACAGACAGAACACTGAAGCTTTCTTT. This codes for CASRPLDRQNTEAFF.

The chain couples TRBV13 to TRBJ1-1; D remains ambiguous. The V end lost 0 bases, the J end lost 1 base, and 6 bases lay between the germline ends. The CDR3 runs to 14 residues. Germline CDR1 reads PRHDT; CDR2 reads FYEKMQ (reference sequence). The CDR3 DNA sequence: TGTGCCAGCAGCTTAGGTCAGGCGAACACTGAAGCTTTCTTT. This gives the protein CASSLGQANTEAFF.

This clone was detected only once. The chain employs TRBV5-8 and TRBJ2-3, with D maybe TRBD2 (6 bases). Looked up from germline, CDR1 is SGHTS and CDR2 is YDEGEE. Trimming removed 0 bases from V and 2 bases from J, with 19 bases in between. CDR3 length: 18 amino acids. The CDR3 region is CASSLAGRRAGITDTQYF. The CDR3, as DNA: TGTGCCAGCAGCTTGGCCGGGCGGAGGGCGGGGATCACAGATACGCAGTATTTT.

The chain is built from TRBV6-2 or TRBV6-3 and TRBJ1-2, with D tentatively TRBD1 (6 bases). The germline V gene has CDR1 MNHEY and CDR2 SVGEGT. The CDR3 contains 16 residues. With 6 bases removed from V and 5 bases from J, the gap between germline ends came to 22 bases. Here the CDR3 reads CASSDPLMDRVYGYTF. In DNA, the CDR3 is TGTGCCAGCAGCGACCCCCTGATGGACAGAGTTTATGGCTACACCTTC.

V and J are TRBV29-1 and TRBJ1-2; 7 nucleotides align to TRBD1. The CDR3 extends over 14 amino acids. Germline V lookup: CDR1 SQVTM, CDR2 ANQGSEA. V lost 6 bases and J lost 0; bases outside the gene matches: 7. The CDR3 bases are TGCAGCGTAGCCATTGGACAGGCTAACTATGGCTACACCTTC. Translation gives CSVAIGQANYGYTF.

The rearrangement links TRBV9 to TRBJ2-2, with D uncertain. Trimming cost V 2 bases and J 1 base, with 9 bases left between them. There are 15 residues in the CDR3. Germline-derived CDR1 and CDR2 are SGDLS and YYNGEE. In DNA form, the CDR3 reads TGTGCCAGCAGCGTGATGGCGGTGAACACCGGGGAGCTGTTTTTT. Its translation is CASSVMAVNTGELFF.

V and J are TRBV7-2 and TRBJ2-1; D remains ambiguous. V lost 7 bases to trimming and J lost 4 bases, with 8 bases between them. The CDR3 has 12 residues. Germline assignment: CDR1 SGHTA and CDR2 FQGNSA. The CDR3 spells CASTETYNEQFF. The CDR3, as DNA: TGTGCCAGCACGGAGACTTACAATGAGCAGTTCTTC.

The CDR3 DNA is TGTGCCAGCAGCCAAGGACAGGGGTCAAGGGCTGAAGCTTTCTTT. This gives the protein CASSQGQGSRAEAFF. The rearrangement joins TRBV4-2 to TRBJ1-1; 8 positions match TRBD1. The CDR3 contains 15 residues. The germline gives CDR1 LGHNA, CDR2 YNFKEQ. The V segment lost 1 base and the J segment 6 bases; nucleotides outside the gene matches: 7.

The CDR3 sequence is CASSLSLEEAFF. The CDR3, as DNA: TGTGCCAGCAGCTTATCCTTGGAGGAAGCTTTCTTT. The rearrangement joins TRBV7-2 to TRBJ1-1, with D uncertain. CDR1 SGHTA and CDR2 FQGNSA come from the germline V gene. The CDR3 is 12 amino acids. V was clipped by 2 bases and J by 8 bases, with 9 bases between them.

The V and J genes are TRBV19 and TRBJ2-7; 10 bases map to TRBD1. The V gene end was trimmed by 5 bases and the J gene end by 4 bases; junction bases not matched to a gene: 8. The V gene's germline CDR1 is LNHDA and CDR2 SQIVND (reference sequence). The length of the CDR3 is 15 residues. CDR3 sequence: CASSPRTGGAYEQYF. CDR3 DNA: TGTGCCAGTAGTCCTCGGACAGGGGGAGCATACGAGCAGTACTTC.

In nucleotides, the CDR3 is TGCGCCAGCAGCCAAGATTGGGAGACTAGCGGACAAGAGACCCAGTACTTC. Encoded protein: CASSQDWETSGQETQYF. V usage is TRBV4-1 and J usage is TRBJ2-5; TRBD2 matches 9 bases. In germline, CDR1 is MGHRA, CDR2 YSYEKL. With V trimmed by 0 bases and J by 2 bases, 7 bases remained unmatched. This CDR3 has 17 residues.

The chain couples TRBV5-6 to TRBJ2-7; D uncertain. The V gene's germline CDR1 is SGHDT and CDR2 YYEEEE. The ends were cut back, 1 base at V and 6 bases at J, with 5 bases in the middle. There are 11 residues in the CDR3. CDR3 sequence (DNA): TGTGCCAGCAGCTTGCGAGGCGAGCAGTACTTC. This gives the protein CASSLRGEQYF.

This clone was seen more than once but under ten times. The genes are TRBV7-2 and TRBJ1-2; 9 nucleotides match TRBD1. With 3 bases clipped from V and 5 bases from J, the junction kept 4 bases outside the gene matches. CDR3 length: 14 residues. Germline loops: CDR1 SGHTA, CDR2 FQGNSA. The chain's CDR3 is CASSLGQGLYGYTF. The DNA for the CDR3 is TGTGCCAGCAGCTTGGGACAGGGTTTATATGGCTACACCTTC.